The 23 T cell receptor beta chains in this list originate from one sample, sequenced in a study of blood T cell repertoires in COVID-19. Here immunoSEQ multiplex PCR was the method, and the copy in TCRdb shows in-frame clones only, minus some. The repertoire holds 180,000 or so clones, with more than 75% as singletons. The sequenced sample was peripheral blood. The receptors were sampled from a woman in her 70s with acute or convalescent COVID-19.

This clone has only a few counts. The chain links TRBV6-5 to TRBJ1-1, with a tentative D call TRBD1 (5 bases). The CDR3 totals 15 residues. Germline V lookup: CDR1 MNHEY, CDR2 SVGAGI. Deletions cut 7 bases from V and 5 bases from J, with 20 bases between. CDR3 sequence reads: CASIPQRDRRTEAFF. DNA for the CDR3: TGTGCCAGCATCCCTCAACGAGACAGAAGGACTGAAGCTTTCTTT.

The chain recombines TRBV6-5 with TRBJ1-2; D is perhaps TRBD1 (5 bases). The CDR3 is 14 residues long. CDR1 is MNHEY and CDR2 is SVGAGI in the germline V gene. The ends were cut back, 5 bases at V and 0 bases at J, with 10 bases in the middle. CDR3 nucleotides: TGTGCCAGCAGTCTAGGGGTCCCTAACTATGGCTACACCTTC. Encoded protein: CASSLGVPNYGYTF.

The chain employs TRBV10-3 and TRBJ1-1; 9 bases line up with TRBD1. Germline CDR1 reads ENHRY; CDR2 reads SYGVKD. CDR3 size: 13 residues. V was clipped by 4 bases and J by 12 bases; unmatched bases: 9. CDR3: CAISVGGTGLTFF. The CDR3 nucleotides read TGTGCCATCAGTGTGGGGGGGACAGGGCTAACTTTCTTT.

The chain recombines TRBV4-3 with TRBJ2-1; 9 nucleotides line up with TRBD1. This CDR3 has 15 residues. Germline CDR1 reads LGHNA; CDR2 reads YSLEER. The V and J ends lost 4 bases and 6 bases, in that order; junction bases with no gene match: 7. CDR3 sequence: CASSRGTGFVNEQFF. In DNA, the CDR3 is TGCGCCAGCAGCCGGGGGACAGGGTTCGTCAATGAGCAGTTCTTC.

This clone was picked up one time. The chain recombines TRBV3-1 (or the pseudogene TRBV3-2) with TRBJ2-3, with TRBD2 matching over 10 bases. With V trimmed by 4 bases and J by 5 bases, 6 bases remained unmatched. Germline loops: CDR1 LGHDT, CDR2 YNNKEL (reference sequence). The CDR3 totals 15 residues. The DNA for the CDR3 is TGTGCCAGCAGCCGGCTAGCGGGAGCGGGAGATACGCAGTATTTT. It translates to CASSRLAGAGDTQYF.

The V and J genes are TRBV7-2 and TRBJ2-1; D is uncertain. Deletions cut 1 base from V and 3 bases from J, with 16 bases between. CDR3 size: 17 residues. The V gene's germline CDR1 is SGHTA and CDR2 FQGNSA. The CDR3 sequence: CASSLGRRGESYNEQFF. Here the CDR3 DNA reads TGTGCCAGCAGCTTAGGTCGCAGAGGAGAGAGCTACAATGAGCAGTTCTTC.

Here the CDR3 reads CASRWPGQGDYGYTF. CDR3 DNA sequence: TGTGCCAGCAGATGGCCGGGACAGGGGGACTATGGCTACACCTTC. V usage is TRBV28 and J usage is TRBJ1-2; 11 nucleotides agree with TRBD1. Germline assignment: CDR1 MDHEN and CDR2 SYDVKM. The CDR3 contains 15 residues. V was pared by 6 bases and J by 3 bases, with 6 bases of the junction left unmatched.

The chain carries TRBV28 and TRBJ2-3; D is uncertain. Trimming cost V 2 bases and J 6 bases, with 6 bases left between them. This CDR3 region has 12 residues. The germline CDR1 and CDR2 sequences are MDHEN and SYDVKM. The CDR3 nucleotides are TGTGCCAGCAGTTTAGAGCTGGATACGCAGTATTTT. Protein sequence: CASSLELDTQYF.

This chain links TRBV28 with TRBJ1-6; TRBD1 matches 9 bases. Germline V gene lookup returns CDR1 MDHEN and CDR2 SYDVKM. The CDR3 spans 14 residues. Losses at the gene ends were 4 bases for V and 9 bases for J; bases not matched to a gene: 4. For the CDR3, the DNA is TGTGCCAGCAGTTCGGGACAGGGATCTTCACCCCTCCACTTT. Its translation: CASSSGQGSSPLHF.

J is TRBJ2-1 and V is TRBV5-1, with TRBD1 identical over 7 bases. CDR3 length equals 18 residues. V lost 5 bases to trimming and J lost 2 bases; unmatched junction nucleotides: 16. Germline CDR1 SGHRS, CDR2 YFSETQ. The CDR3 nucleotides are TGCGCCAGCAGTATTGGGACAGTTATATTAGAAGCCTACAATGAGCAGTTCTTC. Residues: CASSIGTVILEAYNEQFF.

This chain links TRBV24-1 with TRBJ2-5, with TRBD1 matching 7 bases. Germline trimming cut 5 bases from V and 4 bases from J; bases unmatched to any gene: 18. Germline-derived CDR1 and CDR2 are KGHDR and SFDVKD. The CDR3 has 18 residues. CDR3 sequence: CATSGQGQGESVGETQYF. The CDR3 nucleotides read TGTGCCACCAGTGGTCAGGGGCAGGGGGAATCAGTGGGAGAGACCCAGTACTTC.

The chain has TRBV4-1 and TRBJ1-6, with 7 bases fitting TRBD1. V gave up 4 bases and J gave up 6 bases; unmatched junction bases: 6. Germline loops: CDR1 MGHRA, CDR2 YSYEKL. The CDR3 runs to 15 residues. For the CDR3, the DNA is TGCGCCAGCAGCCCGCGACAGGGAATTAATTCACCCCTCCACTTT. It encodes CASSPRQGINSPLHF.

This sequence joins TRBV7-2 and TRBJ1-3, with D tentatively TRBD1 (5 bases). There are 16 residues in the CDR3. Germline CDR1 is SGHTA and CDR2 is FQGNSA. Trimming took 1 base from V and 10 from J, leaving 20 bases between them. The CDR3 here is CASSLDRAGNSRTIYF. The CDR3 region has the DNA TGTGCCAGCAGCTTAGATCGTGCAGGGAATAGTAGGACCATATATTTT. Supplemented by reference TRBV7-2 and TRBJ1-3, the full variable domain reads GAGVSQSPSNKVTEKGKDVELRCDPISGHTALYWYRQSLGQGLEFLIYFQGNSAPDKSGLPSDRFSAERTGGSVSTLTIQRTQQEDSAVYLCASSLDRAGNSRTIYFGEGSWLTVV.

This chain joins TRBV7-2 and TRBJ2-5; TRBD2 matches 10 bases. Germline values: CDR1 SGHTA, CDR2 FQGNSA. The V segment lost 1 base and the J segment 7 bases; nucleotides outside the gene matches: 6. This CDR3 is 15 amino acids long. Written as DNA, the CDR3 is TGTGCCAGCAGCTTAGACAGCGGGAGGGAAGGGACCCAGTACTTC. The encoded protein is CASSLDSGREGTQYF.

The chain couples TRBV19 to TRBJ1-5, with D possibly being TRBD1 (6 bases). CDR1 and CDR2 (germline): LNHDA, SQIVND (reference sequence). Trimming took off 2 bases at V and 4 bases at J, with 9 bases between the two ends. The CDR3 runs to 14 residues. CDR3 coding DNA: TGTGCCAGTAGTATACAGGGGCTGAATCAGCCCCAGCATTTT. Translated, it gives CASSIQGLNQPQHF.

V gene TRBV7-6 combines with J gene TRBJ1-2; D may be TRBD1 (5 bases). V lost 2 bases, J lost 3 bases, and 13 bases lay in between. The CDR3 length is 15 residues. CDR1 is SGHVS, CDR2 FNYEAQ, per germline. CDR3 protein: CASSLTPTDHYGYTF. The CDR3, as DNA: TGTGCCAGCAGCTTAACCCCGACAGACCACTATGGCTACACCTTC.

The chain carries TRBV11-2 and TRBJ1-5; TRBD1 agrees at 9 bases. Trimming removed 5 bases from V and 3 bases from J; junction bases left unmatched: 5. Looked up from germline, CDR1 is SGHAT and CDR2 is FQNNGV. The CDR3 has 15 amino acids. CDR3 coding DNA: TGTGCCAGCAGCCCGACAGGGGGTATCAATCAGCCCCAGCATTTT. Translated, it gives CASSPTGGINQPQHF.

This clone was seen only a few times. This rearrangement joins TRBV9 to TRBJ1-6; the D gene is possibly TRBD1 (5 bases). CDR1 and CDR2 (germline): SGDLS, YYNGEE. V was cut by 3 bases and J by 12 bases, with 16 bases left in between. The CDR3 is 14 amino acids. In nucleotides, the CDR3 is TGTGCCAGCAGCGGCCCTGGGGGGGGAGAACCCCTCCACTTT. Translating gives CASSGPGGGEPLHF.

This chain's CDR3 is CASSPGQGYQPQHF. In DNA, the CDR3 is TGTGCCAGCAGCCCGGGACAGGGGTATCAGCCCCAGCATTTT. The chain has TRBV6-2 or TRBV6-3 and TRBJ1-5, with 10 bases fitting TRBD1. The germline V gene encodes CDR1 MNHEY and CDR2 SVGEGT. The ends lost 6 bases at V and 5 bases at J; junction bases unmatched: 4. This CDR3 has 14 amino acids.

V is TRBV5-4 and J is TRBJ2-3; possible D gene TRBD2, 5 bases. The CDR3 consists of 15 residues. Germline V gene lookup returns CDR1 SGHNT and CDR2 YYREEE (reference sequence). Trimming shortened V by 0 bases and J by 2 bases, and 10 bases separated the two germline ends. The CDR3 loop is CASSLGLLLTDTQYF. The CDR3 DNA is TGTGCCAGCAGCTTGGGACTACTCCTCACAGATACGCAGTATTTT.

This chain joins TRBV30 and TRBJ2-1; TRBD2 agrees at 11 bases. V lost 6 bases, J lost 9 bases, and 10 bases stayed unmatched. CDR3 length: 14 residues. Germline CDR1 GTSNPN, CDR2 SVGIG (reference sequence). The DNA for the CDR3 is TGTGCCTGTCAGATAGCGGGAGGGCCCCTTGAGCAGTTCTTC. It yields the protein CACQIAGGPLEQFF.

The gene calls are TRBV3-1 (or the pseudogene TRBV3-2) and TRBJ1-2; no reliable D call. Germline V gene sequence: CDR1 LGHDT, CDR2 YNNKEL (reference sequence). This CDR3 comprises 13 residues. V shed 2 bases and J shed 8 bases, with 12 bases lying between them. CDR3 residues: CASSQLAGNGYTF. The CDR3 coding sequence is TGTGCCAGCAGCCAATTAGCGGGGAACGGCTACACCTTC.

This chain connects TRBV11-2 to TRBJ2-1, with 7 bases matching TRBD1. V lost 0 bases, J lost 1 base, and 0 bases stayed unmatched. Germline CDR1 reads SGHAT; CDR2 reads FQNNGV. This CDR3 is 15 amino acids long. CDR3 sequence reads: CASSLEGQSYNEQFF. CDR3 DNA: TGTGCCAGCAGCTTAGAGGGACAGTCCTACAATGAGCAGTTCTTC. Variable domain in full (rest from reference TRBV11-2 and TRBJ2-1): EAGVAQSPRYKIIEKRQSVAFWCNPISGHATLYWYQQILGQGPKLLIQFQNNGVVDDSQLPKDRFSAERLKGVDSTLKIQPAKLEDSAVYLCASSLEGQSYNEQFFGPGTRLTVL.